Included here is one T cell receptor (beta chain) sequence, with context. The table lists this clonotype with many counts. No cognate antigen has been identified for it. Base qualities are missing; no much larger clone stands one base away. The entry originates in a study of T cells in Graves' hyperthyroidism and ophthalmopathy (dated by TCRdb to between 2019 and 2020). At the level of the whole study: Peripheral blood was collected at initial diagnosis, before any treatment. Prospective prediction of ophthalmopathy was tested in an independent validation cohort consisting of 18 to 20 hyperthyroidism patients and 15 or so patients who later progressed to ophthalmopathy. Thyroid tissue and blood T-cell repertoires from several Graves' hyperthyroidism patients were also compared in the study. The paper reports TCR Vbeta CDR3 sequencing of about 140 peripheral blood samples: approximately 41 ophthalmopathy, fewer than 80 hyperthyroidism and 17 progressor patients. To identify distinguishing TCR V-J signatures, a discovery cohort of roughly 100 patients was used, comprising some 43 with Graves' ophthalmopathy and under 60 with stable Graves' hyperthyroidism. Once sampling was done, hyperthyroidism patients were given methimazole at a starting dose of 30 mg daily, whereas ophthalmopathy patients were given high-dose intravenous methylprednisolone. The roughly 100 discovery patients were divided at random into training and test sets in a 7:3 ratio. General conclusions and limits of the study: Ophthalmopathy was separated from stable hyperthyroidism by a 13 V-J signature model, with around 90% sensitivity and approximately 81% specificity obtained in cross-validation and 80%/75% obtained in testing. In validation, progression to ophthalmopathy was predicted by the model with about 70% sensitivity and 72% to 80% specificity, a median of about 6.4 months before onset. Most expanded thyroid clonotypes (frequency above 0.001) were also detected in blood, suggesting blood repertoires may reflect thyroid immune responses. Sample size was not statistically predetermined, and investigators were not blinded to group allocation.

TCR beta CDR3 regions were amplified from RNA transcripts. The TCR CDR3 was subjected to a first round of RT-PCR using the HTBI primer set and the Qiagen OneStep RT-PCR kit. The libraries were constructed in a second round of multiplex PCR and then size-selected and purified. Libraries were sequenced paired-end with 100 bp reads on an Illumina HiSeq2000. In the authors' own workflow: Raw data were processed with SOAPnuke, discarding reads with adapters, uncalled bases, mean Phred below 15, or no exact constant-primer or identifier match. COPE v1.2.5 was used to merge high-quality paired reads, and clonotypes were defined as unique nucleotide sequences. MiTCR v1.1 was used to align the clonotypes against IMGT TRBV, TRBD and TRBJ reference segments. The analysis was restricted to V-J combinations with a frequency above 0.0001, which together covered 99% to 99.2% of the repertoires. A TCS score was defined as the ratio between F50 (clonal expansion) and ExV (chaos), using BLOSUM62-based TCRdist between CDR3 peptides within each V-J. Welch's t-statistics and random forest reduced just over 500 V-J features to 10 to 15, which were used in a naive Bayes classifier (R e1071). In TCRdb, the public reads were trimmed at Q25 with fastp and aligned with MiXCR, with productive beta chains retained. Rows matching on CDR3 protein sequence are summarized as one entry with the most common DNA and genes. These V and J calls derive from TCRdb rather than the authors' analysis. This sample gives around 570,000 distinct CDR3 sequences in total; 20% of them show up just once. The biggest ten clones account for less than 55% of the sample.

CDR1 and CDR2, looked up from the germline V gene, are SGHVS and FQNEAQ. The trim is 3 bases for V and 0 bases for J, with a gap of 12 bases between the germline ends. Measured from the cysteine to the phenylalanine, the CDR3 is 15 residues long. Solely the CDR3 DNA is kept, with 45 bases framed from the first base. Ophthalmopathy patients had moderately to severely active disease, with a Clinical Activity Score of 3 or more, a NOSPECS grade of 4 or more, and a disease duration of less than 3 months. Any patient with an uncontrolled infection, another autoimmune disease, pregnancy or lactation was excluded. Diagnoses were based on clinical symptoms, serum thyroxine and TRAb, thyroid ultrasound and orbital computed tomography. Ficoll-Paque density gradient centrifugation was used to isolate PBMCs from approximately 10 ml of fresh peripheral blood. Total RNA was extracted with Trizol reagent, and quality was checked on an Agilent 2100 Bioanalyzer.

Sequenced material: blood. This receptor chain uses TRBV7-8 and TRBJ2-7; the D gene is perhaps TRBD2, from 5 matching bases. The receptor's source is a man between 40 and 49 years old with Graves' ophthalmopathy. The DNA is as follows: TGTGCCAGCAGCTTTCGGGAAACCTTCTCCTACGAGCAGTACTTC. This yields the protein CASSFRETFSYEQYF.